This is a list of T cell receptor beta chains from one sample in a study of shared clonotypes between healthy human individuals. TCRdb's table, derived via immunoSEQ multiplex PCR, lists solely in-frame clones and lacks some. The table lists more than 1,200,000 clones, approximately 98.5% of them singletons. The specimen sequenced was naive CD4+ T cells sorted from blood. These receptors came from a young man in good health. Each CDR3 is given with its conserved first and last residue. D genes are given only for firm matches. For some rows the clone size is stated as once, few or many, or as a class when expanded; others skip it.

.	TRBD1	TRBV11-2	TRBJ2-1	TGTGCCAGCAGCCAGGAGGGACAGGGTGGCTACAATGAGCAGTTCTTC	CASSQEGQGGYNEQFF
.	.	TRBV10-3	TRBJ2-1	TGTGCCATCAGCGCCACCCGGGGGCACAATGAGCAGTTCTTC	CAISATRGHNEQFF
.	TRBD1	TRBV10-3	TRBJ2-1	TGTGCCACCGGGACAGGAGGGAATGAGCAGTTCTTC	CATGTGGNEQFF
.	TRBD2	TRBV18	TRBJ2-6	TGTGCCAGCTCAGCACCGACTAGCGGTGTATCTGGGGCCAACGTCCTGACTTTC	CASSAPTSGVSGANVLTF
.	TRBD2	TRBV4-3	TRBJ2-3	TGCGCCAGCAGCCAAAGGGTGGGACTAGCGGGGTACACAGATACGCAGTATTTT	CASSQRVGLAGYTDTQYF
.	.	TRBV10-2	TRBJ2-7	TGCGCCAGCAGTGACCTACCGGGACTCATTGCCTACGAGCAGTACTTC	CASSDLPGLIAYEQYF
once	.	TRBV29-1	TRBJ1-2	TGCAGCTTCCGTTGGACAACTACCTCTGGCTACACCTTC	CSFRWTTTSGYTF
.	.	TRBV7-3	TRBJ2-2	TGTGCCAGCAGCTTATTCGGGAAAACCGGGGAGCTGTTTTTT	CASSLFGKTGELFF
.	.	TRBV10-2	TRBJ2-2	TGCGCCAGCAGTGGGACAGCGAACACCGGGGAGCTGTTTTTT	CASSGTANTGELFF
.	TRBD2	TRBV5-1	TRBJ2-5	TGCGCCAGCAGCTCGGCGGGGGAGGTCGGGGAGACCCAGTACTTC	CASSSAGEVGETQYF
.	TRBD1	TRBV2	TRBJ2-5	TGTGCCATCACGGACAGGGATGAGAAGACCCAGTACTTC	CAITDRDEKTQYF
once	.	TRBV27	TRBJ1-5	TGTGCCAGCAGTTTATCAGGGGGTCAGCCCCAGCATTTT	CASSLSGGQPQHF
.	TRBD2	TRBV29-1	TRBJ2-5	TGCAGCGTGGGATCGGGAGGAGGGAACCAAGAGACCCAGTACTTC	CSVGSGGGNQETQYF
once	.	TRBV7-7	TRBJ1-1	TGTGCCAGCAGCTTAGCGCTGCGCACTGAAGCTTTCTTT	CASSLALRTEAFF
.	.	TRBV10-3	TRBJ1-1	TGTGCCATCAGAATAGACCTGGTGGCTGAAGCTTTCTTT	CAIRIDLVAEAFF
.	TRBD1	TRBV7-3	TRBJ2-5	TGTGCCAGCAGCTTGGGACAGAAAGAGACCCAGTACTTC	CASSLGQKETQYF
.	.	TRBV7-2	TRBJ2-7	TGTGCCAGCAGCCTAACAGGGTTCGGGTACGAGCAGTACTTC	CASSLTGFGYEQYF
.	TRBD1	TRBV6-1	TRBJ2-7	TGTGCCAGCCGTGTCGACAGGGGGCGTTCGTACGAGCAGTACTTC	CASRVDRGRSYEQYF
.	TRBD1	TRBV5-4	TRBJ2-3	TGTGCCAGCAGCGCGACAGGGGTGACAGATACGCAGTATTTT	CASSATGVTDTQYF
.	TRBD1	TRBV11-2	TRBJ2-7	TGTGCCAGCAGAAGCACCGGGACAGGGTCTTCCGAGCAGTACTTC	CASRSTGTGSSEQYF
.	TRBD1	TRBV5-1	TRBJ2-5	TGCGCCAGCAGCCCCGGGACAGGGGTGAAAGAGACCCAGTACTTC	CASSPGTGVKETQYF
.	TRBD1	TRBV4-1	TRBJ2-7	TGCGCCAGCAGCCAAGAGGGAAGGGACAGTTACGAGCAGTACTTC	CASSQEGRDSYEQYF
.	.	TRBV5-6	TRBJ2-2	TGTGCCAGCAGCTTGGTCCCTACCTTAAACACCGGGGAGCTGTTTTTT	CASSLVPTLNTGELFF
.	.	TRBV7-6	TRBJ1-1	TGTGCCAGCAGCTTAGGGGTAGGGGTGAACACTGAAGCTTTCTTT	CASSLGVGVNTEAFF
.	TRBD2	TRBV5-5	TRBJ2-3	TGTGCCAGCAGCTTGAGAACTAGCGGCAGCACAGATACGCAGTATTTT	CASSLRTSGSTDTQYF
.	.	TRBV5-4	TRBJ2-3	TGTGCCAGCAGCCCCGAGGGCGCAGATACGCAGTATTTT	CASSPEGADTQYF
.	TRBD2	TRBV19	TRBJ2-1	TGTGCCAGTATGGCAATTGCGGGAGCAGGCAATGAGCAGTTCTTC	CASMAIAGAGNEQFF
.	.	TRBV5-4	TRBJ2-1	TGTGCCAGCAGCCGGTCACAGGGAAAGGTCTCCTACAATGAGCAGTTCTTC	CASSRSQGKVSYNEQFF
.	.	TRBV5-1	TRBJ2-3	TGCGCCAGCAGCGCGGGGACTGACACAGATACGCAGTATTTT	CASSAGTDTDTQYF
.	TRBD1	TRBV5-1	TRBJ1-1	TGCGCCAGCAGCTGGGGACAGATGAACACTGAAGCTTTCTTT	CASSWGQMNTEAFF
once	TRBD1	TRBV6-1	TRBJ1-2	TGTGCCAGCGAGACAGGGCTCGTCGGTGGCTACACCTTC	CASETGLVGGYTF
.	.	TRBV5-6	TRBJ1-1	TGTGCCAGCAGCTTGGAAAGAGACACTGAAGCTTTCTTT	CASSLERDTEAFF
.	.	TRBV5-4	TRBJ1-2	TGTGCCAGCAGCTTTTGGCGGGGTCAGAAAGGTGGCTACACCTTC	CASSFWRGQKGGYTF
.	.	TRBV21-1	TRBJ1-5	TGTGCCAGTACTCCCAGCGGGGGCAGATCCCAGCATTTT	CASTPSGGRSQHF
.	TRBD1	TRBV5-1	TRBJ2-7	TGCGCCAGCAGCCCTAGACAGGGGACTCCCTACGAGCAGTACTTC	CASSPRQGTPYEQYF
.	TRBD2	TRBV14	TRBJ2-7	TGTGCCAGCAGCTCTAGCGGTTACGAGCAGTACTTC	CASSSSGYEQYF
once	.	TRBV20-1	TRBJ2-5	TGCAGTGCCAAGACCGGGGCCCAGTACTTC	CSAKTGAQYF
.	TRBD2	TRBV7-9	TRBJ2-3	TGTGCCAGCAGCTCTACTAGCGGGAGGCCCGATACGCAGTATTTT	CASSSTSGRPDTQYF
.	TRBD1	TRBV27	TRBJ1-2	TGTGCCAGCAGACCGGGACAGGGGATCTATGGCTACACCTTC	CASRPGQGIYGYTF
.	.	TRBV11-2	TRBJ2-7	TGTGCCAGCAGCTTAGGGAGCAGCTCCTACGAGCAGTACTTC	CASSLGSSSYEQYF
.	.	TRBV7-2	TRBJ1-1	TGTGCCAGCAGCTTAAGTTTGGCGAACACTGAAGCTTTCTTT	CASSLSLANTEAFF